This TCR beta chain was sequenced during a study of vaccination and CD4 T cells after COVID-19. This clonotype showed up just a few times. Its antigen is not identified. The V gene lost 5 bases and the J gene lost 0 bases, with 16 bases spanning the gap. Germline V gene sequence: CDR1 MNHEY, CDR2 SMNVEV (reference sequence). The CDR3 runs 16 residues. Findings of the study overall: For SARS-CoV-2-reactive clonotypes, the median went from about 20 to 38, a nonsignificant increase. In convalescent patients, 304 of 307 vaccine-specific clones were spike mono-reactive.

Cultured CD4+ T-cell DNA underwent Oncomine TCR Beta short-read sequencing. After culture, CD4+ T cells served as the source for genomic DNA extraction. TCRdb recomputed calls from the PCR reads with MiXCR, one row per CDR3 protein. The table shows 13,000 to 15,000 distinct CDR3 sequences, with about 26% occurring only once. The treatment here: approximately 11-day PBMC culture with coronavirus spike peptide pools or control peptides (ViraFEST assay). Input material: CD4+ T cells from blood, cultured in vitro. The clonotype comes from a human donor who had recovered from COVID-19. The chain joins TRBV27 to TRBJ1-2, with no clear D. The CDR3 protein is CASSPTKKGANYGYTF. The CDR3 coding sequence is TGTGCCAGCAGTCCGACCAAGAAGGGTGCTAACTATGGCTACACCTTC.